This section outlines one T cell receptor beta chain sequence together with its context. These data come from a study of post-analysis software for immune sequencing data. Included in the TCR beta cDNA libraries were unique molecular identifiers. TCRdb re-called the PCR reads with MiXCR, one entry per CDR3 protein. In the table there are a few hundred thousand distinct CDR3 sequences, roughly 45% of which are singletons. Sequencing was performed on blood. The TCR originated in a girl aged 10 to 17 with multiple sclerosis.

The CDR3 DNA reads as TGTGCCAGCAGCCTGGGACTAAGGAATGAGCAGTTCTTC. Its protein is CASSLGLRNEQFF. The V gene is TRBV11-2, the J gene TRBJ2-1, with 7 bases that match TRBD2. The V segment lost 5 bases and the J segment 7 bases; nucleotides outside the gene matches: 5. The CDR3 is 13 amino acids. In germline, CDR1 is SGHAT, CDR2 FQNNGV.